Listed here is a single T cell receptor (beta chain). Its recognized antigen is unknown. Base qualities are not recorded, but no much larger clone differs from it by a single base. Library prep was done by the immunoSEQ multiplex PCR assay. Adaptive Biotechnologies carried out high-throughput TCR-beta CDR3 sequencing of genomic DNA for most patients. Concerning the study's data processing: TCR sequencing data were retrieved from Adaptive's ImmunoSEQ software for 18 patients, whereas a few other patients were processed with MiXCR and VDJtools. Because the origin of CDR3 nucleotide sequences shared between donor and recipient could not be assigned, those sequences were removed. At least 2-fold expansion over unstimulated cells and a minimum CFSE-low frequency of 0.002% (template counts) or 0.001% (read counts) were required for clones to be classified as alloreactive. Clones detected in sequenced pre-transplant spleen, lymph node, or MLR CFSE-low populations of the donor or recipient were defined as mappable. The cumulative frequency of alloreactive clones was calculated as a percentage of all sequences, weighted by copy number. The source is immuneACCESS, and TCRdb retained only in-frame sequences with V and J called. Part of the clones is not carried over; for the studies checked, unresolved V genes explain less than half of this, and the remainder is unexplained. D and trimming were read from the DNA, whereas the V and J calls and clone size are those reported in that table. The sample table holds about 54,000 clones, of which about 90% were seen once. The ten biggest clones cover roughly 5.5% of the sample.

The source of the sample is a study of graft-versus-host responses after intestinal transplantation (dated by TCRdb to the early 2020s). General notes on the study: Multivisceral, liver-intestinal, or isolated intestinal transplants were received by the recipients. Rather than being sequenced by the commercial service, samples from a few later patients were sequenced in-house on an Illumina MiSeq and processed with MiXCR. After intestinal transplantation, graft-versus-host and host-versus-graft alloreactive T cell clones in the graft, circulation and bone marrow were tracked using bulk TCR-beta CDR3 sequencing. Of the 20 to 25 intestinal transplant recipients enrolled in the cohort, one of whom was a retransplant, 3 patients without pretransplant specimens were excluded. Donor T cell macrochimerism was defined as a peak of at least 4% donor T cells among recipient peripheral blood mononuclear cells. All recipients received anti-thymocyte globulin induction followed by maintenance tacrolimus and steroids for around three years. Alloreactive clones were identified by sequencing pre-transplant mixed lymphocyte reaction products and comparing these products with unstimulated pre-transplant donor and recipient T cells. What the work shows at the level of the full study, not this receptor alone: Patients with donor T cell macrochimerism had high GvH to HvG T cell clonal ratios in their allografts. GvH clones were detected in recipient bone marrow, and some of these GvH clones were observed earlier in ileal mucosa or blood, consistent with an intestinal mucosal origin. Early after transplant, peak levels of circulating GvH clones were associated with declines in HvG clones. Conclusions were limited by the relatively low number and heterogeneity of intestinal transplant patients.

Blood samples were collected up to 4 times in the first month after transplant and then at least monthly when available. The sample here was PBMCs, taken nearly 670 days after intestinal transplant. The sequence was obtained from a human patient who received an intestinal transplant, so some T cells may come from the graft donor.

The CDR3 protein: CASRPGTGNTGELFF. Read as DNA, the sequence is TGTGCCAGCAGACCCGGGACAGGGAACACCGGGGAGCTGTTTTTT. In this chain, TRBV27 is recombined with TRBJ2-2, with 8 bases aligning to TRBD1. In the germline V gene (reference sequence), CDR1 corresponds to MNHEY and CDR2 to SMNVEV. From the cysteine through the phenylalanine, the CDR3 covers 15 amino acids. Of the read, only the CDR3 DNA is kept; its 45 bases are in frame from base 1. V is trimmed back by 6 bases and J by 1 base, and the junction contains 4 bases that no gene match accounts for.